Listed here are 24 T cell receptor beta chains from one sample, sequenced in a study of T-cell memory formation after mild COVID-19. TCRdb itself ran the 5' RACE reads through MiXCR, one entry per CDR3 protein. Of 250,000 to 350,000 distinct CDR3 sequences listed, about 16% are singletons. The sequenced sample was PBMCs or a T cell subset sorted from them (not recorded which). These receptors were taken from a man younger than 35 who had mild COVID-19 (a few samples of this study predate the infection). Cell type and time point are not known.

The chain employs TRBV20-1 and TRBJ2-1; unclear D gene. The V gene lost 4 bases and the J gene lost 4 bases, with 14 bases spanning the gap. Germline V gives CDR1 DFQATT, CDR2 SNEGSKA (reference sequence). This CDR3 is 14 amino acids long. The CDR3 coding sequence is TGCAGTGCTAAGGATCAGAATCTGTACAATGAGCAGTTCTTC. Translating gives CSAKDQNLYNEQFF.

V is TRBV11-2 and J is TRBJ1-3; maybe TRBD1 (5 bases). The CDR3 length is 13 residues. V gave up 7 bases and J gave up 2 bases, with 9 bases separating them. Germline V gene lookup returns CDR1 SGHAT and CDR2 FQNNGV. DNA of the CDR3: TGTGCCAGCAACGACAGAACTGGAAACACCATATATTTT. Residues: CASNDRTGNTIYF.

V is TRBV21-1 and J is TRBJ2-3; the DNA was not compared with TRBD2, the D call given in the table. TRBV21-1 is assigned pseudogene status. The CDR3 is made up of 15 amino acids. The CDR3 DNA is TGTGCCAGCAGCAATTTGGAGGGCGAGGGTGATACGCAGTATTTT. Protein: CASSNLEGEGDTQYF.

The chain uses TRBV7-9 and TRBJ1-2, with D perhaps TRBD1 (6 bases). This CDR3 region has 14 residues. Between the trimmed V and J ends, which lost 3 bases and 6 bases, there was a span of 14 bases. Germline CDR1 reads SEHNR; CDR2 reads FQNEAQ (reference sequence). The CDR3 reads CASSLKQGTDGYTF. For the CDR3, the DNA is TGTGCCAGCAGCTTGAAACAGGGTACGGATGGCTACACCTTC. The full variable domain, with the rest looked up from reference TRBV7-9 and TRBJ1-2, is DTGVSQNPRHKITKRGQNVTFRCDPISEHNRLYWYRQTLGQGPEFLTYFQNEAQLEKSRLLSDRFSAERPKGSFSTLEIQRTEQGDSAMYLCASSLKQGTDGYTFGSGTRLTVV.

The chain combines TRBV27 with TRBJ2-1; TRBD2 is a possible D gene (7 bases). The CDR3 has 17 residues. Trimming removed 5 bases from V and 3 bases from J, with 20 bases in between. In germline, CDR1 is MNHEY, CDR2 SMNVEV (reference sequence). The CDR3 sequence is CASSQSLGGAVYNEQFF. In DNA form, the CDR3 reads TGTGCCAGCAGTCAATCTTTGGGGGGGGCCGTCTACAATGAGCAGTTCTTC.

This clonotype was counted between two and nine times. The rearrangement joins TRBV7-9 to TRBJ2-3, with D maybe TRBD2 (5 bases). V dropped 5 bases and J dropped 2 bases, with 11 bases sitting between them. CDR3 size: 14 residues. Germline lookup yields CDR1 SEHNR and CDR2 FQNEAQ (reference sequence). This chain's CDR3 is CASSPDSNTDTQYF. The CDR3 region has the DNA TGTGCCAGCAGCCCGGACTCGAACACAGATACGCAGTATTTT. The full variable domain, completed using reference TRBV7-9 and TRBJ2-3, is DTGVSQNPRHKITKRGQNVTFRCDPISEHNRLYWYRQTLGQGPEFLTYFQNEAQLEKSRLLSDRFSAERPKGSFSTLEIQRTEQGDSAMYLCASSPDSNTDTQYFGPGTRLTVL.

V usage is TRBV20-1 and J usage is TRBJ1-1; D possibly corresponds to TRBD1 (5 bases). V lost 5 bases and J lost 0, with 7 bases in between. The CDR3 length is 12 residues. The germline V gene has CDR1 DFQATT and CDR2 SNEGSKA (reference sequence). CDR3 in DNA: TGCAGTGCTGAGGGGCTGAACACTGAAGCTTTCTTT. Encoded protein: CSAEGLNTEAFF.

The rearrangement links TRBV6-2 or TRBV6-3 to TRBJ2-2; D could derive from TRBD1 or TRBD2 (6 bases each). The CDR3 runs 14 residues. Germline-derived CDR1 and CDR2 are MNHEY and SVGEGT. V was pared by 4 bases and J by 7 bases, with 13 bases between. The CDR3 is CASSWGAGIGELFF. The CDR3 DNA reads TGTGCCAGCAGTTGGGGGGCCGGGATCGGGGAGCTGTTTTTT.

The chain recombines TRBV5-1 with TRBJ2-3; D possibly corresponds to TRBD1 (6 bases). Germline V gene lookup returns CDR1 SGHRS and CDR2 YFSETQ. V was cut by 0 bases and J by 3 bases, with 11 bases left in between. This CDR3 is 15 amino acids long. The CDR3 protein is CASSLGFQGTDTQYF. CDR3 nucleotide sequence: TGCGCCAGCAGCTTGGGTTTCCAGGGGACAGATACGCAGTATTTT.

V gene TRBV6-5 combines with J gene TRBJ1-6; 10 bases fit TRBD1. V lost 6 bases to trimming and J lost 6 bases; unmatched junction nucleotides: 8. The germline V gene has CDR1 MNHEY and CDR2 SVGAGI. This CDR3 has 16 amino acids. In DNA, the CDR3 is TGTGCCAGCAGCCGCGGACAGGGGGAAAGTAATTCACCCCTCCACTTT. Translated: CASSRGQGESNSPLHF.

This clonotype was seen more than once but under ten times. J is TRBJ2-7 and V is TRBV12-3 or TRBV12-4; D unresolved. V dropped 2 bases and J dropped 3 bases, with 20 bases sitting between them. CDR3 length: 17 amino acids. The CDR3, as DNA: TGTGCCAGCAGTTTATTCACAGCCCGCCCATCCTTCTACGAGCAGTACGTC. It encodes CASSLFTARPSFYEQYV.

This clonotype has at least ten counts. The chain uses TRBV4-3 and TRBJ1-5; tentative D call: TRBD1 (5 bases). The CDR3 length is 15 residues. Germline-derived CDR1 and CDR2 are LGHNA and YSLEER. Trimming pared 1 base from V and 5 bases from J, leaving 12 bases between. The CDR3 nucleotides read TGCGCCAGCAGCCAAGGGGGCCAGCCCCATCAGCCCCAGCATTTT. It is translated as CASSQGGQPHQPQHF.

The rearrangement links TRBV5-6 to TRBJ2-3; TRBD2 agrees at 7 bases. This CDR3 contains 14 residues. CDR1 and CDR2 from the germline V gene are SGHDT and YYEEEE. V gave up 2 bases and J gave up 7 bases; unmatched junction bases: 7. The CDR3 DNA follows: TGTGCCAGCAGCTTTGCCGGACTAGATTATACGCAGTATTTT. This gives the protein CASSFAGLDYTQYF.

In this sample, this clonotype turned up a few times. The chain uses TRBV6-1 and TRBJ1-2, with TRBD1 matching over 7 bases. CDR1 MNHNS and CDR2 SASEGT come from the germline V gene. The CDR3 contains 15 residues. J was trimmed by 2 bases and V by 6 bases; bases with no gene match: 9. The CDR3 spells CASSPDRAGNYGYTF. The DNA for the CDR3 is TGTGCCAGCAGCCCCGACAGGGCGGGGAACTATGGCTACACCTTC.

This chain joins TRBV29-1 and TRBJ2-5, with D unresolved. The CDR3 is 12 residues long. Between the trimmed V and J ends, which lost 3 bases and 6 bases, there was a span of 11 bases. Germline CDR1 and CDR2: SQVTM and ANQGSEA. The CDR3 is CSVESYLQTQYF. In DNA, the CDR3 is TGCAGCGTTGAGAGCTATTTACAGACCCAGTACTTC.

The sample holds a few counts of this clonotype. The J gene is TRBJ1-1, the V gene TRBV28; weak D call: TRBD1 (6 bases). Trimming took off 9 bases at V and 5 bases at J, with 19 bases between the two ends. CDR3 length equals 14 residues. Germline V gives CDR1 MDHEN, CDR2 SYDVKM. CDR3 DNA: TGTGCCAGTGATCAAAGGCAGGGGAAGACTGAAGCTTTCTTT. This gives the protein CASDQRQGKTEAFF.

This clonotype was counted a few times. This sequence joins TRBV20-1 and TRBJ1-3; 7 bases agree with TRBD1. Germline CDR1 DFQATT, CDR2 SNEGSKA (reference sequence). Germline trimming cut 7 bases from V and 2 bases from J; bases unmatched to any gene: 5. CDR3 length: 13 residues. The CDR3 nucleotides are TGCAGTGTGAGACAGGGAGCTGGAAACACCATATATTTT. Amino acid sequence: CSVRQGAGNTIYF.

This clonotype was detected many times. The V and J genes are TRBV4-3 and TRBJ2-1; D unclear. V lost 5 bases and J 0 bases, leaving 11 bases between the germline ends. CDR3 length: 15 residues. CDR1 is LGHNA, CDR2 YSLEER, per germline. CDR3 in amino acids: CASSVGQSSYNEQFF. DNA for the CDR3: TGCGCCAGCAGCGTCGGGCAGAGCTCCTACAATGAGCAGTTCTTC.

The chain is built from TRBV3-1 and TRBJ2-1; unclear D gene. This CDR3 has 12 residues. Germline CDR1 and CDR2: LGHDT and YNNKEL (reference sequence). V gave up 3 bases and J gave up 10 bases, with 10 bases separating them. As DNA, the CDR3 is TGTGCCAGCAGCCACAGCCCTTGGGAGCAGTTCTTC. Protein: CASSHSPWEQFF.

The chain carries TRBV6-5 and TRBJ1-5; TRBD1 might be the D (5 bases). Germline V lookup: CDR1 MNHEY, CDR2 SVGAGI. V was cut by 2 bases and J by 4 bases, with 12 bases left in between. This CDR3 has 15 residues. This CDR3 is CASSYGPRANQPQHF. CDR3 coding DNA: TGTGCCAGCAGTTACGGACCCAGGGCTAATCAGCCCCAGCATTTT.

This clonotype was recorded at least ten times. V gene TRBV7-6 combines with J gene TRBJ2-2; D is uncertain. The V gene's germline CDR1 is SGHVS and CDR2 FNYEAQ. V lost 5 bases and J 5 bases, leaving 18 bases between the germline ends. This CDR3 spans 16 amino acids. This CDR3 reads CASSPEGPLLTGELFF. CDR3 coding DNA: TGTGCCAGCAGCCCCGAAGGACCCCTGCTTACCGGGGAGCTGTTTTTT. The whole variable domain, remainder taken from reference TRBV7-6 and TRBJ2-2, is GAGVSQSPRYKVTKRGQDVALRCDPISGHVSLYWYRQALGQGPEFLTYFNYEAQQDKSGLPNDRFSAERPEGSISTLTIQRTEQRDSAMYRCASSPEGPLLTGELFFGEGSRLTVL.

There are a few counts of this clonotype. J is TRBJ2-7 and V is TRBV20-1; D gene unclear. Deletions cut 6 bases from V and 0 bases from J, with 15 bases between. Germline V gives CDR1 DFQATT, CDR2 SNEGSKA (reference sequence). CDR3 length equals 14 residues. CDR3 in DNA: TGCAGTGCCCAGAGTCGAAGAAGCTCCTACGAGCAGTACTTC. Translation gives CSAQSRRSSYEQYF.

The DNA of the CDR3 is TGTGCCAGCAGCTTAGCATCCGAATATGGCTACACCTTC. As protein: CASSLASEYGYTF. The V gene is TRBV7-2, the J gene TRBJ1-2, with D unresolved. The germline gives CDR1 SGHTA, CDR2 FQGNSA. CDR3 length equals 13 residues. V was clipped by 0 bases and J by 5 bases, with 7 bases between them.

The table lists this clonotype with many counts. This sequence joins TRBV5-1 and TRBJ2-3; D could derive from TRBD1 or TRBD2 (5 bases each). The germline V and J ends were trimmed by 1 base and 4 bases, with 16 bases remaining between them. The CDR3 consists of 16 residues. Germline lookup yields CDR1 SGHRS and CDR2 YFSETQ. CDR3 bases: TGCGCCAGCAGCTTGCTGGGACCACGAACCGCAGATACGCAGTATTTT. It specifies CASSLLGPRTADTQYF.